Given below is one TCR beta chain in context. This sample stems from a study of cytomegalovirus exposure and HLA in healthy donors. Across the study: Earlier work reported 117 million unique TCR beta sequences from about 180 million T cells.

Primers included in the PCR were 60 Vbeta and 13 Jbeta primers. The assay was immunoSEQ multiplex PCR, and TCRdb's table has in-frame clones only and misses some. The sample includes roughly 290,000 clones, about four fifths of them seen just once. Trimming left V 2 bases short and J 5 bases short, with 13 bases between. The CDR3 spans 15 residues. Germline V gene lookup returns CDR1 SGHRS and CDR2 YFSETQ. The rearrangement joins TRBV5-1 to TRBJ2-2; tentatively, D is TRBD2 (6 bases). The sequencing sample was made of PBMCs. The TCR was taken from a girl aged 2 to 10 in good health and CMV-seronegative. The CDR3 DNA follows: TGCGCCAGCAGCTTCTTGGGCGCGGGGACCGGGGAGCTGTTTTTT. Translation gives CASSFLGAGTGELFF.